This TCR beta chain was profiled in a study of T cell repertoires in cytomegalovirus infection (dated by TCRdb to between 2019 and 2020). Regarding the research as a whole: Donor HLA type was relevant to the analysis, because carriage of CMV infection together with the matching HLA type was indicated by public TCR beta signatures.

The reads were generated on an Illumina HiSeq 1500. TCRdb redid the processing of the public reads, applying fastp at Q25 and MiXCR, and retained in-frame beta chains. CDR3 protein duplicates are merged, each entry listing the most common genes and DNA. The table for this sample lists roughly 230,000 distinct CDR3 sequences; approximately 17% of them were counted only once. Together, the top ten hold more than 45% of the sample. This clonotype occurred many times. Which antigen it targets is not known. No much larger clone is present one base from it, and per-base qualities are unavailable. The CDR3, from cysteine to phenylalanine, totals 15 residues. Left in the record is the CDR3 DNA by itself, 45 bases read in frame from the first base. From V the trimming removes 8 bases and from J it removes 5 bases, while the gene matches leave 12 bases of the junction unaccounted for. Reading the germline V gene gives CDR1 SGHVS and CDR2 FQNEAQ.

What the research found in general, with its limitations: In the ex vivo response, HLA-C-restricted CMV-specific TCR beta clonotypes were dominant, and in two of eight donors the single most frequent clonotype came from this HLA-C-restricted group. Cumulative frequency of public TCR beta family members discriminated carriers of CMV infection plus the relevant HLA type in this cohort and an independent approximately 340-donor cohort.

The rearrangement combines TRBV7-8 with TRBJ2-1; TRBD2 agrees with 7 junctional bases. The sample taken for sequencing was CD8+ T cells from PBMCs. The sequence came from a human donor in good health (CMV status not recorded). Some clones in this sample may be carry-over from other donors' samples. The CDR3 amino acid sequence is: CASEVWGRGDNEQFF. The nucleotide sequence reads TGTGCCAGCGAGGTGTGGGGGAGGGGAGACAATGAGCAGTTCTTC.